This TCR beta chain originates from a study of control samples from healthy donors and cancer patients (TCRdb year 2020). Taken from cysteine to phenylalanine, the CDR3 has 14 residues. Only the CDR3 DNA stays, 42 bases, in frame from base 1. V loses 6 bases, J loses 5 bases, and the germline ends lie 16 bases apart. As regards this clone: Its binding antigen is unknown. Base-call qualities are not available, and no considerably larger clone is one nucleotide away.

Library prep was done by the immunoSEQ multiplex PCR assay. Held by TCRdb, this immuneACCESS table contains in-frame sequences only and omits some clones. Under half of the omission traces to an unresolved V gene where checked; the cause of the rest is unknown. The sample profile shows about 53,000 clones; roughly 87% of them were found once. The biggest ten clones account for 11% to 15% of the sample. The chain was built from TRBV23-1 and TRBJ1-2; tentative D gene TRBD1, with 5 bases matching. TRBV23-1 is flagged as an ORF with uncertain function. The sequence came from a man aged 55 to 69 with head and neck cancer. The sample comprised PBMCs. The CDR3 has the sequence CASRTGVRKYGYTF. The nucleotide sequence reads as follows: TGCGCCAGCAGAACAGGTGTGCGTAAGTATGGCTACACCTTC.